This T cell receptor (beta chain) was captured by sequencing in a study of CD8+CD57+ T cells in acquired aplastic anemia. At the level of the study: Each DNA sample taken from sorted CD4+ and CD8+ cells came to roughly 3.5 ug on average.

Study-wide findings and caveats: Between patients and controls, CD8+ Simpson's diversity did not vary significantly. Around 30 sequences, all CD8+ CDR3, were shared between patients and controls.

Using genomic DNA as the template, TCR beta VDJ and CDR3 profiling was carried out. TCRdb recomputed calls from the reads with MiXCR, one row per CDR3 protein. Of about 150,000 distinct CDR3 sequences in the sample, roughly 50% are singletons; the top ten hold 3.2%. Those patients picked for sequencing had displayed CD8+CD57+ cell expansion on flow cytometry. Prior therapy had not been administered to any patient at the time of blood sampling. The germline V gene encodes CDR1 SGDLS and CDR2 YYNGEE. With V trimmed by 3 bases and J by 13 bases, 16 bases remained unmatched. This CDR3 is 17 amino acids long. Ten or more counts support this clonotype. Its antigen is unknown.

Source material: sorted CD4+, CD8+, or CD8+CD57+ T cells (not recorded which) from PBMCs. This receptor was identified in a human donor with aplastic anemia. The chain couples TRBV9 to TRBJ2-1; 13 bases are shared with TRBD2. CDR3 sequence: CASSGGLAGDTYNGQFF. CDR3 in DNA: TGTGCCAGCAGCGGCGGACTAGCGGGAGACACCTACAATGGACAGTTCTTC.